The 20 T cell receptor beta chains reported below all come from one sample, sequenced in a study of T cell responses to AZD1222 COVID-19 vaccine. This table comes from immunoSEQ multiplex PCR, and its TCRdb copy is limited to in-frame clones, with some not included. The profile shows approximately 120,000 clones, 80% to 90% of them singletons. The input for sequencing was peripheral blood, taken on day 0 of AZD1222 vaccination. Receptor source: an adult in good health.

The CDR3 coding sequence is TGTGCCAGCAGCCAAGAGGAGGGGAGTCAGACTGAAGCTTTCTTT. Residues: CASSQEEGSQTEAFF. The chain joins TRBV4-2 to TRBJ1-1; a possible D gene is TRBD1 (5 bases). The CDR3 is 15 amino acids. Deletions cut 0 bases from V and 5 bases from J, with 13 bases between. CDR1 is LGHNA and CDR2 is YNFKEQ in the germline V gene.

The J gene is TRBJ1-1, the V gene TRBV11-1, with D possibly matching TRBD1 (5 bases). This CDR3 region has 13 residues. Trimming took off 6 bases at V and 6 bases at J, with 14 bases between the two ends. From germline, CDR1 is SGHAT and CDR2 FQDESV (reference sequence). The CDR3 DNA reads TGTGCCAGCAGTTCCCCAGGGTCCCCTGAAGCTTTCTTT. This translates into CASSSPGSPEAFF.

V and J are TRBV9 and TRBJ1-5, with no clear D. CDR3 length: 14 amino acids. With 4 bases removed from V and 0 bases from J, the gap between germline ends came to 8 bases. The V gene's germline CDR1 is SGDLS and CDR2 YYNGEE. The DNA for the CDR3 is TGTGCCAGCAGCCAGAGCAATAGCAATCAGCCCCAGCATTTT. It translates to CASSQSNSNQPQHF.

The chain links TRBV28 to TRBJ1-2; no clear D gene. The CDR3 is made up of 13 amino acids. V was pared by 7 bases and J by 3 bases, with 12 bases between. Germline CDR1 MDHEN, CDR2 SYDVKM. The CDR3 DNA reads TGTGCCAGCATGAGGAGCTTGGACTATGGCTACACCTTC. Encoded protein: CASMRSLDYGYTF.

The rearrangement uses TRBV5-1 and TRBJ2-5; 10 bases are a match to TRBD1. Looked up from germline, CDR1 is SGHRS and CDR2 is YFSETQ. The CDR3 is 16 residues long. V lost 2 bases and J lost 5; bases outside the gene matches: 9. The CDR3 loop is CASSFDGDRGGETQYF. Here the CDR3 DNA reads TGCGCCAGCAGCTTTGACGGGGACAGGGGAGGGGAGACCCAGTACTTC.

This chain uses TRBV30 with TRBJ2-2; D remains ambiguous. Trimming removed 0 bases from V and 5 bases from J, with 7 bases in between. This CDR3 contains 13 residues. In germline, CDR1 is GTSNPN, CDR2 SVGIG (reference sequence). The CDR3 region has the DNA TGTGCCTGGAGTGTTACGCGGACCGGGGAGCTGTTTTTT. It is translated as CAWSVTRTGELFF.

V and J are TRBV5-1 and TRBJ1-1, with 11 bases matching TRBD1. Per germline, CDR1 SGHRS and CDR2 YFSETQ. The CDR3 contains 15 residues. Unmatched junction bases numbered 6, after V lost 4 bases and J lost 4 bases. This CDR3 reads CASSKGTGGSTEAFF. CDR3 nucleotides: TGCGCCAGCAGCAAAGGGACAGGGGGAAGCACTGAAGCTTTCTTT. Complete variable domain (other parts from reference TRBV5-1 and TRBJ1-1): KAGVTQTPRYLIKTRGQQVTLSCSPISGHRSVSWYQQTPGQGLQFLFEYFSETQRNKGNFPGRFSGRQFSNSRSEMNVSTLELGDSALYLCASSKGTGGSTEAFFGQGTRLTVV.

The chain uses TRBV29-1 and TRBJ2-7, with 9 bases that match TRBD1. Germline V gives CDR1 SQVTM, CDR2 ANQGSEA. The V gene end was trimmed by 2 bases and the J gene end by 7 bases; junction bases not matched to a gene: 6. The CDR3 is 13 amino acids. Here the CDR3 DNA reads TGCAGCGTTGAACCACAGGGGGCGCGTGAGCAGTACTTC. Translation gives CSVEPQGAREQYF.

The V and J genes are TRBV6-6 and TRBJ1-1; D gene uncertain. The V and J ends lost 3 bases and 6 bases respectively, with 17 bases between them. Germline V gene data show CDR1 as MNHNY and CDR2 as SVGAGI (reference sequence). The CDR3 consists of 15 residues. The CDR3 bases are TGTGCCAGCAGTTATGGGCGGGTAGGAGGCTCTGAAGCTTTCTTT. Protein product: CASSYGRVGGSEAFF.

This clone was seen only once. V and J are TRBV18 and TRBJ1-2, with D perhaps matching TRBD1 (5 bases). CDR1 is KGHSH, CDR2 LQKENI, per germline. V gave up 4 bases and J gave up 3 bases, with 15 bases separating them. The CDR3 runs to 15 residues. In nucleotides, the CDR3 is TGTGCCAGCTCACGCCCCTCCGGAGGGGACTATGGCTACACCTTC. Encoded protein: CASSRPSGGDYGYTF.

The rearrangement joins TRBV12-3 or TRBV12-4 to TRBJ2-5; D might be TRBD1 or TRBD2, each matching 5 bases. Trimming removed 3 bases from V and 3 bases from J, with 8 bases in between. The CDR3 consists of 13 residues. The CDR3 DNA sequence: TGTGCCAGCAGTTTTCAGGGAGAAGAGACCCAGTACTTC. This translates into CASSFQGEETQYF.

The rearrangement uses TRBV27 and TRBJ2-7; D uncertain. This CDR3 has 11 residues. In germline, CDR1 is MNHEY, CDR2 SMNVEV (reference sequence). Between the trimmed V and J ends, which lost 8 bases and 1 base, there was a span of 6 bases. The CDR3: CASGQSYEQYF. CDR3 DNA sequence: TGTGCCAGCGGGCAGTCCTACGAGCAGTACTTC.

The chain carries TRBV19 and TRBJ1-1; no clear D gene. The CDR3 consists of 13 residues. Trimming shortened V by 7 bases and J by 0 bases, and 9 bases separated the two germline ends. From germline, CDR1 is LNHDA and CDR2 SQIVND (reference sequence). In DNA, the CDR3 is TGTGCCAGTACGGCGGGTATGAACACTGAAGCTTTCTTT. Translation: CASTAGMNTEAFF. Filled out from reference TRBV19 and TRBJ1-1, the complete variable domain reads DGGITQSPKYLFRKEGQNVTLSCEQNLNHDAMYWYRQDPGQGLRLIYYSQIVNDFQKGDIAEGYSVSREKKESFPLTVTSAQKNPTAFYLCASTAGMNTEAFFGQGTRLTVV.

The rearrangement links TRBV30 to TRBJ1-1; D call uncertain. The CDR3 is 12 amino acids. Germline V gives CDR1 GTSNPN, CDR2 SVGIG (reference sequence). Deletions cut 1 base from V and 3 bases from J, with 6 bases between. The CDR3 sequence: CAWSGWDTEAFF. The CDR3 coding sequence is TGTGCCTGGAGTGGCTGGGACACTGAAGCTTTCTTT.

This clone was seen a single time. The chain links TRBV2 to TRBJ1-2, with D possibly matching TRBD1 (6 bases). Trimming cost V 3 bases and J 2 bases, with 16 bases left between them. Germline V gene lookup returns CDR1 SNHLY and CDR2 FYNNEI. The CDR3 is made up of 16 amino acids. The CDR3 loop reads CASSEVGRGSNYGYTF. The CDR3 bases are TGTGCCAGCAGTGAGGTCGGCAGGGGCTCAAACTATGGCTACACCTTC.

The chain is built from TRBV3-1 (or the pseudogene TRBV3-2) and TRBJ1-3; D remains ambiguous. The CDR3 consists of 14 residues. Germline V gene lookup returns CDR1 LGHDT and CDR2 YNNKEL (reference sequence). With 4 bases removed from V and 0 bases from J, the gap between germline ends came to 7 bases. In DNA form, the CDR3 reads TGTGCCAGCAGCCCCGCGGACTCTGGAAACACCATATATTTT. This translates into CASSPADSGNTIYF.

CDR3 sequence: CASSGQGNTEAFF. The CDR3 DNA reads TGCGCCAGCAGCGGACAGGGGAACACTGAAGCTTTCTTT. The chain joins TRBV10-1 to TRBJ1-1; 8 nucleotides align to TRBD1. The CDR3 extends over 13 amino acids. With 6 bases clipped from V and 1 base from J, the junction kept 1 base outside the gene matches. From germline, CDR1 is WNHNN and CDR2 SYGVQD (reference sequence).

The rearrangement joins TRBV20-1 to TRBJ1-4; D remains unclear. V lost 4 bases, J lost 5 bases, and 5 bases lay in between. Per germline, CDR1 DFQATT and CDR2 SNEGSKA (reference sequence). This CDR3 has 11 residues. CDR3 sequence (DNA): TGCAGTGCTACCTCCAATGAAAAACTGTTTTTT. Translated, it gives CSATSNEKLFF.

The chain employs TRBV5-1 and TRBJ2-7; possible D gene TRBD1, 5 bases. Trimming took off 2 bases at V and 5 bases at J, with 14 bases between the two ends. The germline gives CDR1 SGHRS, CDR2 YFSETQ. The CDR3 is 14 amino acids. In DNA form, the CDR3 reads TGCGCCAGCAGCTTTGGGGCAGAGTCCAACGAGCAGTACTTC. Amino acids: CASSFGAESNEQYF.

The genes are TRBV28 and TRBJ1-1; TRBD1 might be the D (5 bases). The germline V and J ends were trimmed by 8 bases and 5 bases, with 18 bases remaining between them. Germline-derived CDR1 and CDR2 are MDHEN and SYDVKM. The CDR3 consists of 14 residues. CDR3 nucleotide sequence: TGTGCCAGCCGTGGGGCCAGTCCGGGAACTGAAGCTTTCTTT. Its protein is CASRGASPGTEAFF.